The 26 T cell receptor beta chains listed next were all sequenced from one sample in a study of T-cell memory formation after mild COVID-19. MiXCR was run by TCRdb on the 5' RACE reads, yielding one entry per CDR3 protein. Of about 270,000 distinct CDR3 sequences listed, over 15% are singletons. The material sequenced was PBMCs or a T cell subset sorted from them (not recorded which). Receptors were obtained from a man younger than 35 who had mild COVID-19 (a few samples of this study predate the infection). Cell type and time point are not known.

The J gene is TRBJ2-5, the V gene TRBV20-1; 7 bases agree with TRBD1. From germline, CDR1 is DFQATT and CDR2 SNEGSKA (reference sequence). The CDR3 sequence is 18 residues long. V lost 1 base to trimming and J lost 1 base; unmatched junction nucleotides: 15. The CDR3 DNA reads TGCAGTGCTAGAGTCCGTCCCTCGGACAGGCTCTTCCAAGAGACCCAGTACTTC. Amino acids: CSARVRPSDRLFQETQYF.

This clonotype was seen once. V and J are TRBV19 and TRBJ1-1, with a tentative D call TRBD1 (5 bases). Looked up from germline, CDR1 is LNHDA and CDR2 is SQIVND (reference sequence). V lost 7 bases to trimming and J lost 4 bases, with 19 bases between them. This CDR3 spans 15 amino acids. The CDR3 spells CASKPEKAGITEAFF. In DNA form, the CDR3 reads TGTGCCAGTAAACCCGAAAAGGCAGGGATCACTGAAGCTTTCTTT.

As DNA, the CDR3 is TGTGCCAGCAGCGAGTCAGGGGAGGATACGCAGTATTTT. As protein: CASSESGEDTQYF. The genes are TRBV9 and TRBJ2-3; maybe TRBD1 (6 bases). Germline V gives CDR1 SGDLS, CDR2 YYNGEE. CDR3 length equals 13 residues. V dropped 3 bases and J dropped 6 bases, with 11 bases sitting between them. The full variable domain, rest sourced from reference TRBV9 and TRBJ2-3, is DSGVTQTPKHLITATGQRVTLRCSPRSGDLSVYWYQQSLDQGLQFLIQYYNGEERAKGNILERFSAQQFPDLHSELNLSSLELGDSALYFCASSESGEDTQYFGPGTRLTVL.

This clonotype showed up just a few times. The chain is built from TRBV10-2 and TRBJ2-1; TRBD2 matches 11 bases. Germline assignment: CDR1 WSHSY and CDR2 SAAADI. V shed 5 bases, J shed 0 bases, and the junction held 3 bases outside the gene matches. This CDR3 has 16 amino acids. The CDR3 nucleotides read TGCGCCAGCAGTCGACTAGCGGGGACCTCCTACAATGAGCAGTTCTTC. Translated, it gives CASSRLAGTSYNEQFF.

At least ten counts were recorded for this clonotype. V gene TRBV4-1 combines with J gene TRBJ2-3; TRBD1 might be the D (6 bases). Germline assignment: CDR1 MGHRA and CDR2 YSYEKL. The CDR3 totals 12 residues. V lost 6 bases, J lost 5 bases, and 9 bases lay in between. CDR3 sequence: CASSQGRDTQYF. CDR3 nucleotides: TGCGCCAGCAGTCAGGGGAGAGATACGCAGTATTTT.

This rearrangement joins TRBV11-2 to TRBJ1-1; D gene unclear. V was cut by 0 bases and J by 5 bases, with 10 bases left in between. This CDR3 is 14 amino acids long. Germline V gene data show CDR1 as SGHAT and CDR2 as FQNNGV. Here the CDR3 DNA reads TGTGCCAGCAGCTTAGATCCCACGTCGACTGAAGCTTTCTTT. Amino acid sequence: CASSLDPTSTEAFF.

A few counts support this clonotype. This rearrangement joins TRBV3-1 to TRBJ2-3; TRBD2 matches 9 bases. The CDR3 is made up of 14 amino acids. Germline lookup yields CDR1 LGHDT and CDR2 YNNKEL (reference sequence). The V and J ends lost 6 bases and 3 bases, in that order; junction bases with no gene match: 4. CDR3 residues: CASRNSGGTDTQYF. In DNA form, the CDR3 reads TGTGCCAGCAGGAACAGCGGGGGGACAGATACGCAGTATTTT.

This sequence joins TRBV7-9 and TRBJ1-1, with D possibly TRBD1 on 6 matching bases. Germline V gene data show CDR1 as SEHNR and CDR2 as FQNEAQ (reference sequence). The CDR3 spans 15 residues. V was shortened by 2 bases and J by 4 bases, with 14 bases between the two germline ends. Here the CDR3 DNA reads TGTGCCAGCAGCTTACTTTCAGGGGTCTCCACTGAAGCTTTCTTT. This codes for CASSLLSGVSTEAFF.

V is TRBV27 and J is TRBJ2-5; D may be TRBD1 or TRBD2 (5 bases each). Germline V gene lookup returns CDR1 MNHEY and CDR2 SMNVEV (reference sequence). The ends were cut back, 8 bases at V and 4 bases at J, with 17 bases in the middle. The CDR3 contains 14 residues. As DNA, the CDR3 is TGTGCCAGCGCCCGGCAGACAGAGGGAGAGACCCAGTACTTC. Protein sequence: CASARQTEGETQYF.

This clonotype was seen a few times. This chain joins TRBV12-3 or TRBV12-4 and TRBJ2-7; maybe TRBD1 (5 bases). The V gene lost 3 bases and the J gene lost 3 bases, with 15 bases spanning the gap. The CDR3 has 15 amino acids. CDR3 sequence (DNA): TGTGCCAGCAGTTTTTCGCAAGGGGCAAACTACGAGCAGTACTTC. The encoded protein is CASSFSQGANYEQYF.

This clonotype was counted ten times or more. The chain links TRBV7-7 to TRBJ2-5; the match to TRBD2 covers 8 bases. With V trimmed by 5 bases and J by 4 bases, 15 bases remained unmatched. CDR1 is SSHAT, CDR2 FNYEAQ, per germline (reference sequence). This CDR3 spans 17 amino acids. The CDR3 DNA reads TGTGCCAGCAGCACCTTTCCCGGGACTAGAGGGTCAGAGACCCAGTACTTC. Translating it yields CASSTFPGTRGSETQYF.

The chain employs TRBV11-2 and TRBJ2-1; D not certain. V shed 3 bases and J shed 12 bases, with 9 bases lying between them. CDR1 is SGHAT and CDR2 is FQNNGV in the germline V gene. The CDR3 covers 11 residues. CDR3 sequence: CASSFDGGQFF. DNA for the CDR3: TGTGCCAGCAGCTTTGATGGTGGGCAGTTCTTC.

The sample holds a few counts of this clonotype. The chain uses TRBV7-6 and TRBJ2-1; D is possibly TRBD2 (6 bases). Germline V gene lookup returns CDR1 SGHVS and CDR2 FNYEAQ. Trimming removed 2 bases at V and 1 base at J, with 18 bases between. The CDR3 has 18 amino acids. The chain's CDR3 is CASSLFGGKGSSYNEQFF. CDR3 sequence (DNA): TGTGCCAGCAGCTTATTCGGGGGTAAGGGTAGTTCCTACAATGAGCAGTTCTTC.

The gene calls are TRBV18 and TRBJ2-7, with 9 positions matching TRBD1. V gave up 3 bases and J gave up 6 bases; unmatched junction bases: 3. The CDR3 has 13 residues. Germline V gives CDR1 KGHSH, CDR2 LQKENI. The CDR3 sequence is CASSPDRGREQYV. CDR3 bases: TGTGCCAGCTCACCGGACAGGGGACGCGAGCAGTACGTC.

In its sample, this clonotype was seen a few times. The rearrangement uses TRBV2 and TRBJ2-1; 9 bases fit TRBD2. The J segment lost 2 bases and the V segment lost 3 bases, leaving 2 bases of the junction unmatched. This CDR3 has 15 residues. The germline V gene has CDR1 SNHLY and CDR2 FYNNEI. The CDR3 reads CASSDGTSPYNEQFF. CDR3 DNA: TGTGCCAGCAGTGATGGGACTAGCCCCTACAATGAGCAGTTCTTC. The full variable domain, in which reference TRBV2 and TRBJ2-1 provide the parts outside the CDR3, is EPEVTQTPSHQVTQMGQEVILRCVPISNHLYFYWYRQILGQKVEFLVSFYNNEISEKSEIFDDQFSVERPDGSNFTLKIRSTKLEDSAMYFCASSDGTSPYNEQFFGPGTRLTVL.

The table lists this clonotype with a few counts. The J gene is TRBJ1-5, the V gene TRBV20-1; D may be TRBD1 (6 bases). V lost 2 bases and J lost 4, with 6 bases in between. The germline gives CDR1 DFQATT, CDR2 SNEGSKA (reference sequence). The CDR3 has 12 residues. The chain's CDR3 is CSARQGNQPQHF. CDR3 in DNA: TGCAGTGCTAGACAGGGGAATCAGCCCCAGCATTTT.

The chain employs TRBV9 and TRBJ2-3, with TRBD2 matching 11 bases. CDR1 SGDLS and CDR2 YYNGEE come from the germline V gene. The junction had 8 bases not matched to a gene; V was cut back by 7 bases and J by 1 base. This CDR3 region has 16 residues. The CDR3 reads CASSLAGGRGTDTQYF. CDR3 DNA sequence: TGTGCCAGCTCCCTAGCGGGGGGCCGGGGCACAGATACGCAGTATTTT.

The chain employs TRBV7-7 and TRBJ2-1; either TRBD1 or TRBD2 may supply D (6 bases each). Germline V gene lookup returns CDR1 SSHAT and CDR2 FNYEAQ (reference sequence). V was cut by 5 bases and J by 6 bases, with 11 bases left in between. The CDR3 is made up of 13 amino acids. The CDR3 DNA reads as TGTGCCAGCAGCCTAAGGGGGGCCAATGAGCAGTTCTTC. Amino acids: CASSLRGANEQFF.

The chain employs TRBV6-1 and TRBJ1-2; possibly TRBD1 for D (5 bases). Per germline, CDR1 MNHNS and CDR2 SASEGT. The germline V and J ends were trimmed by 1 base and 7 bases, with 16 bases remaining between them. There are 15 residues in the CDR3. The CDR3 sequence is CASSEVPGIFGGYTF. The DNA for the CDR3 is TGTGCCAGCAGTGAAGTTCCAGGGATCTTTGGTGGCTACACCTTC.

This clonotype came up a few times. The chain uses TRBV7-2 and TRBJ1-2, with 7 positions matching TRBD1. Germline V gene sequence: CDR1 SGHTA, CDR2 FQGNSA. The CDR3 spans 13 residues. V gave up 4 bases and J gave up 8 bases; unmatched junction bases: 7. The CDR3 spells CASSSTGRVGYTF. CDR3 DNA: TGTGCCAGCAGCTCGACAGGGAGGGTCGGCTACACCTTC.

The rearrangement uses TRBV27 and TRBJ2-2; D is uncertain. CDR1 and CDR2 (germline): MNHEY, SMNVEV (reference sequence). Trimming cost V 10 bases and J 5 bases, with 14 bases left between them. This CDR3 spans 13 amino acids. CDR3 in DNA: TGTGCCACCAAACAGAGAACGACCGGGGAGCTGTTTTTT. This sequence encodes CATKQRTTGELFF.

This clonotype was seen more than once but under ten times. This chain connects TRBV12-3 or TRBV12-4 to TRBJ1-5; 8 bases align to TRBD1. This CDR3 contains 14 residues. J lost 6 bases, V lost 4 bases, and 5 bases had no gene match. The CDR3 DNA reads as TGTGCCAGCAGTTGGGACAGGCGGGGTCAGCCCCAGCATTTT. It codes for CASSWDRRGQPQHF.

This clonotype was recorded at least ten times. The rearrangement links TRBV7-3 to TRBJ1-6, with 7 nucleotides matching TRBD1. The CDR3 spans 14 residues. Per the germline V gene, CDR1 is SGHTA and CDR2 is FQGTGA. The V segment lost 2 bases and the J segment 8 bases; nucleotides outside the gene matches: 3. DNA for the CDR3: TGTGCCAGCAGCTTAGTGCAGGGGGATTCACCCCTCCACTTT. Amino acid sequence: CASSLVQGDSPLHF.

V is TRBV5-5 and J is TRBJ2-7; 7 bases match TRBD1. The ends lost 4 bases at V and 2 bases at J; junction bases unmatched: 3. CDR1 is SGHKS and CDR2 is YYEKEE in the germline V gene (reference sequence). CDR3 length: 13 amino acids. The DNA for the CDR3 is TGTGCCAGCAGCCAGGACAGGACCTACGAGCAGTACGTC. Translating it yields CASSQDRTYEQYV.

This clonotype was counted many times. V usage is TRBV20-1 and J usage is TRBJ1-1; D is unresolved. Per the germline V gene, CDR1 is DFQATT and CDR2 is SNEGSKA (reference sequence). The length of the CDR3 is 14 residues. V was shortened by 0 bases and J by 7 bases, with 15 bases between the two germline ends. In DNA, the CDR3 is TGCAGTGCTAGAGATCGGAAAGGGTGGTATGAAGCTTTCTTT. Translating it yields CSARDRKGWYEAFF.

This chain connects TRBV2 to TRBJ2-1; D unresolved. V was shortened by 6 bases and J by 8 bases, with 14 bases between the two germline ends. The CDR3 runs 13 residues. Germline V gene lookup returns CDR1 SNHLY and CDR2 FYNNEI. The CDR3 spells CASSRLKRDEQFF. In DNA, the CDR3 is TGTGCCAGCAGCAGGTTGAAAAGGGATGAGCAGTTCTTC.